This T cell receptor (beta chain) was recorded in a study of blood T cell repertoires in COVID-19. On the study more broadly: PBMCs, B-cell-depleted T cells, or T cells were the source of the cDNA or gDNA that made up the material.

The repertoire was sequenced with immunoSEQ multiplex PCR; TCRdb's copy has only in-frame clones and lacks some. The sample consists of some 320,000 clones, 80% to 90% of them appearing once. The germline V gene has CDR1 LNHDA and CDR2 SQIVND (reference sequence). The CDR3 totals 13 residues. Trimming shortened V by 3 bases and J by 2 bases, and 8 bases separated the two germline ends. The TCR sequence derives from a woman in her forties or fifties who had recovered from COVID-19. This chain uses TRBV19 with TRBJ2-7; the D gene is possibly TRBD1 (6 bases). What was sequenced was peripheral blood. The CDR3 coding sequence is TGTGCCAGTAGTATGGGACATCCCTACGAGCAGTACTTC. This encodes CASSMGHPYEQYF.